The 27 T cell receptor beta chains below come from one sample, sequenced in a study of T-cell memory formation after mild COVID-19. TCRdb independently ran MiXCR on the 5' RACE reads; one entry per CDR3 protein. The sample includes just over 350,000 distinct CDR3 sequences, approximately 15% of them seen just once. The sample taken for sequencing was PBMCs or a T cell subset sorted from them (not recorded which). Receptors originate from a man aged 18 to 35 who had mild COVID-19 (a few samples of this study predate the infection). Cell type and time point are not known.

This clonotype was detected ten times or more. This sequence joins TRBV9 and TRBJ2-3, with 8 positions matching TRBD1. CDR1 and CDR2 (germline): SGDLS, YYNGEE. This CDR3 is built from 14 residues. With V trimmed by 4 bases and J by 2 bases, 3 bases remained unmatched. The CDR3 bases are TGTGCCAGCAGCTCGGACAGGGTCACAGATACGCAGTATTTT. Protein product: CASSSDRVTDTQYF.

The rearrangement links TRBV27 to TRBJ2-7, with D perhaps TRBD2 (6 bases). This CDR3 has 14 amino acids. V lost 6 bases and J lost 2, with 14 bases in between. CDR1 is MNHEY, CDR2 SMNVEV, per germline (reference sequence). The CDR3 nucleotides read TGTGCCAGCAGCCCCGGACGGACTACCTACGAGCAGTACTTC. Its protein is CASSPGRTTYEQYF.

The chain couples TRBV21-1 to TRBJ2-1; no DNA check was done on the table's D call, TRBD1. TRBV21-1 is tagged as a pseudogene. The CDR3 sequence is 14 residues long. The CDR3 region has the DNA TGTGCCAGCAGCAGGTGGGGGGCTCACAATGAGCAGTTCTTC. Protein sequence: CASSRWGAHNEQFF.

The gene calls are TRBV5-4 and TRBJ2-5; D is unclear. V dropped 0 bases and J dropped 4 bases, with 13 bases sitting between them. The CDR3 has 15 amino acids. Per the germline V gene, CDR1 is SGHNT and CDR2 is YYREEE (reference sequence). As DNA, the CDR3 is TGTGCCAGCAGCTTGGGGTCTTGGATGGGAGAGACCCAGTACTTC. It is translated as CASSLGSWMGETQYF.

In its sample, this clonotype was seen many times. The V call is TRBV7-9, the J call TRBJ2-7, with 8 bases fitting TRBD1. Germline CDR1 and CDR2: SEHNR and FQNEAQ (reference sequence). The CDR3 loop spans 14 amino acids. V shed 4 bases and J 4 bases; nucleotides not matched to a gene: 6. The CDR3 spells CASSYGQGGYEQYF. The CDR3 bases are TGTGCCAGCAGCTATGGACAGGGTGGTTACGAGCAGTACTTC.

The V and J genes are TRBV12-3 or TRBV12-4 and TRBJ2-5; tentatively, D is TRBD2 (6 bases). The V gene lost 4 bases and the J gene lost 4 bases, with 10 bases spanning the gap. There are 13 residues in the CDR3. The CDR3: CASSWGEGETQYF. CDR3 in DNA: TGTGCCAGCAGTTGGGGGGAAGGAGAGACCCAGTACTTC.

This clonotype was recorded a few times. One junction end does not reproduce the germline sequence, and a read error may be involved. The J gene is TRBJ2-5, the V gene TRBV18, with D uncertain. This CDR3 has 13 amino acids. CDR1 KGHSH and CDR2 LQKENI come from the germline V gene. CDR3 sequence: CASTPDGQETQYF. The CDR3 DNA follows: TGTGCCAGCACACCTGACGGGCAAGAGACCCAGTACTTC.

The chain combines TRBV7-6 with TRBJ1-3; D ambiguous. V shed 5 bases and J shed 0 bases, with 8 bases lying between them. Germline V CDR1 and CDR2: SGHVS, FNYEAQ. The CDR3 has 14 residues. The CDR3 reads CASSARGSGNTIYF. The CDR3 bases are TGTGCCAGCAGCGCCCGGGGCTCTGGAAACACCATATATTTT.

In its sample, this clonotype was seen a few times. The CDR3 is CASSFTQGPYEQYV. In DNA, the CDR3 is TGTGCCAGCAGCTTTACCCAGGGACCTTACGAGCAGTACGTC. The rearrangement links TRBV7-9 to TRBJ2-7; the D call may be TRBD1 or TRBD2 (5 bases each). This CDR3 comprises 14 residues. CDR1 SEHNR and CDR2 FQNEAQ come from the germline V gene (reference sequence). V lost 3 bases and J lost 4, with 13 bases in between.

At least ten counts were recorded for this clonotype. This sequence joins TRBV5-1 and TRBJ2-5; D is perhaps TRBD1 (6 bases). Germline values: CDR1 SGHRS, CDR2 YFSETQ. This CDR3 region has 16 residues. The germline V and J ends were trimmed by 3 bases and 5 bases, with 20 bases remaining between them. CDR3 nucleotide sequence: TGCGCCAGCAGCTCACGAGAGCAGGGGTTTGATGAGACCCAGTACTTC. Protein: CASSSREQGFDETQYF.

The gene calls are TRBV7-9 and TRBJ2-7; D unclear. Germline-derived CDR1 and CDR2 are SEHNR and FQNEAQ (reference sequence). Trimming removed 3 bases at V and 6 bases at J, with 6 bases between. This CDR3 spans 11 amino acids. The CDR3 here is CASSFAVEQYF. The CDR3 region has the DNA TGTGCCAGCAGCTTCGCCGTCGAGCAGTACTTC.

The chain links TRBV10-3 to TRBJ2-2; 7 nucleotides match TRBD2. J was trimmed by 1 base and V by 6 bases; bases with no gene match: 5. CDR3 length: 15 residues. The germline V gene has CDR1 ENHRY and CDR2 SYGVKD. This CDR3 reads CAIRGGLENTGELFF. The CDR3 coding sequence is TGTGCCATCAGGGGAGGGTTGGAGAACACCGGGGAGCTGTTTTTT.

This clonotype was counted between two and nine times. The CDR3 sequence: CASGLEGPQHF. The CDR3, as DNA: TGTGCCAGCGGCCTTGAAGGGCCCCAGCATTTT. The chain combines TRBV2 with TRBJ1-5; D is unresolved. This CDR3 has 11 amino acids. Trimming cost V 8 bases and J 9 bases, with 11 bases left between them. From germline, CDR1 is SNHLY and CDR2 FYNNEI.

This clonotype was detected only once. The rearrangement uses TRBV4-1 and TRBJ2-3; 9 bases line up with TRBD2. CDR1 is MGHRA and CDR2 is YSYEKL in the germline V gene. The CDR3 has 16 residues. J lost 2 bases, V lost 1 base, and 4 bases had no gene match. CDR3 in amino acids: CASSQVRLADTDTQYF. CDR3 DNA sequence: TGCGCCAGCAGCCAAGTGAGACTAGCGGACACAGATACGCAGTATTTT.

V and J are TRBV10-3 and TRBJ1-2; 8 bases are a match to TRBD1. This CDR3 is built from 13 residues. Germline V lookup: CDR1 ENHRY, CDR2 SYGVKD. The trim removed 6 bases at V and 6 bases at J, leaving 6 bases unmatched. The CDR3 nucleotides read TGTGCCATCAGACCGACAGGGGAGAATGGCTACACCTTC. This codes for CAIRPTGENGYTF.

Only a few counts were recorded for this clonotype. The rearrangement uses TRBV18 and TRBJ2-1, with D perhaps being TRBD1 or TRBD2 (6 bases each). Germline loops: CDR1 KGHSH, CDR2 LQKENI. Trimming stripped 5 bases from V and 6 bases from J, with 17 bases between. CDR3 length: 15 residues. CDR3 residues: CASSGRGGIGNEQFF. CDR3 bases: TGTGCCAGCTCAGGCAGGGGAGGTATTGGCAATGAGCAGTTCTTC.

The chain is built from TRBV7-2 and TRBJ1-1; D remains unclear. The CDR3 loop spans 14 amino acids. Trimming shortened V by 5 bases and J by 4 bases, and 14 bases separated the two germline ends. Germline values: CDR1 SGHTA, CDR2 FQGNSA. The CDR3, as DNA: TGTGCCAGCAGCATTACTACAGAACGCACTGAAGCTTTCTTT. It translates to CASSITTERTEAFF.

This clonotype occurred a few times. This sequence joins TRBV9 and TRBJ2-4; D perhaps matches TRBD2 (5 bases). CDR1 and CDR2 from the germline V gene are SGDLS and YYNGEE. The CDR3 loop spans 14 amino acids. Trimming removed 0 bases at V and 5 bases at J, with 9 bases between. The CDR3 coding sequence is TGTGCCAGCAGCGTAGGAGGGTTCGAAAACATTCAGTACTTC. This encodes CASSVGGFENIQYF.

This clonotype was detected a few times. V is TRBV7-6 and J is TRBJ2-1; TRBD2 aligns across 11 bases. The length of the CDR3 is 15 residues. CDR1 and CDR2 from the germline V gene are SGHVS and FNYEAQ. V lost 5 bases, J lost 5 bases, and 5 bases stayed unmatched. The CDR3 coding sequence is TGTGCCAGCAGCCCCCTAGCGGGGGGAGACAATGAGCAGTTCTTC. As protein: CASSPLAGGDNEQFF. The variable domain in full, with the rest retrieved from reference TRBV7-6 and TRBJ2-1, is GAGVSQSPRYKVTKRGQDVALRCDPISGHVSLYWYRQALGQGPEFLTYFNYEAQQDKSGLPNDRFSAERPEGSISTLTIQRTEQRDSAMYRCASSPLAGGDNEQFFGPGTRLTVL.

This clonotype was detected only a few times. The chain combines TRBV24-1 with TRBJ2-3, with a tentative D call TRBD1 (6 bases). Trimming removed 5 bases from V and 2 bases from J, with 13 bases in between. Germline V gene lookup returns CDR1 KGHDR and CDR2 SFDVKD. The CDR3 sequence is 15 residues long. In nucleotides, the CDR3 is TGTGCCACCAGTGCCCCCGGACAGTACACAGATACGCAGTATTTT. Translation gives CATSAPGQYTDTQYF.

This clonotype was counted a few times. The chain uses TRBV12-3 or TRBV12-4 and TRBJ1-4; TRBD1 matches 9 bases. The CDR3 has 13 residues. V lost 6 bases to trimming and J lost 8 bases; unmatched junction nucleotides: 4. This CDR3 reads CASRRTGVEKLFF. The DNA of the CDR3 is TGTGCCAGCAGAAGGACAGGGGTCGAAAAACTGTTTTTT.

V gene TRBV29-1 combines with J gene TRBJ2-2; TRBD1 agrees at 9 bases. V trimming: 7 bases; J trimming: 6 bases; junction bases outside the gene matches: 6. The germline V gene has CDR1 SQVTM and CDR2 ANQGSEA. CDR3 length: 13 residues. CDR3 DNA: TGCAGCGCCGGGACAGGGTCGTCCGGGGAGCTGTTTTTT. Translating gives CSAGTGSSGELFF.

There are a few counts of this clonotype. This chain links TRBV28 with TRBJ2-5; 9 bases align to TRBD2. The V gene's germline CDR1 is MDHEN and CDR2 SYDVKM. The CDR3 runs 13 residues. The V segment lost 7 bases and the J segment 3 bases; nucleotides outside the gene matches: 3. CDR3: CASTPSGEETQYF. CDR3 nucleotides: TGTGCCAGCACCCCTAGCGGGGAAGAGACCCAGTACTTC.

This clonotype was seen more than once but under ten times. This chain uses TRBV5-8 with TRBJ2-5; 7 positions agree with TRBD1. V dropped 3 bases and J dropped 0; count of bases not matched to a gene: 8. CDR3 length: 16 residues. CDR1 SGHTS and CDR2 YDEGEE come from the germline V gene. The CDR3 DNA reads TGTGCCAGCAGCTCAGCCGGGACAGCGGACCAAGAGACCCAGTACTTC. Encoded protein: CASSSAGTADQETQYF.

This clonotype was recorded a few times. The chain couples TRBV10-3 to TRBJ1-1; D not certain. Per the germline V gene, CDR1 is ENHRY and CDR2 is SYGVKD. V dropped 8 bases and J dropped 5 bases, with 9 bases sitting between them. This CDR3 contains 11 residues. The CDR3: CAIAMETEAFF. In DNA, the CDR3 is TGTGCCATCGCTATGGAGACTGAAGCTTTCTTT.

The CDR3 protein is CASSPGPTSGLYEQYV. CDR3 DNA: TGCGCCAGCAGCCCCGGCCCGACTAGCGGGCTCTACGAGCAGTACGTC. The gene calls are TRBV5-1 and TRBJ2-7, with TRBD2 matching 10 bases. The ends lost 4 bases at V and 3 bases at J; junction bases unmatched: 10. The CDR3 spans 16 residues. Germline assignment: CDR1 SGHRS and CDR2 YFSETQ.

This chain joins TRBV5-1 and TRBJ2-7; 9 nucleotides line up with TRBD2. This CDR3 contains 16 residues. The germline gives CDR1 SGHRS, CDR2 YFSETQ. Unmatched junction bases numbered 10, after V lost 4 bases and J lost 2 bases. CDR3 sequence: CASSPRTSEPPYEQYF. In DNA form, the CDR3 reads TGCGCCAGCAGCCCAAGGACTAGCGAGCCACCCTACGAGCAGTACTTC.